This T cell receptor beta chain was found in a study of cytomegalovirus exposure and HLA in healthy donors. As for the study in general: Earlier sequencing of around 190 million T cells yielded fewer than 140 million unique TCR beta sequences. Study-wide findings and caveats: The study had only CMV serostatus as immune exposure information.

It was with 60 Vbeta and 13 Jbeta primers that the PCR ran. The table came from immunoSEQ multiplex PCR; TCRdb's copy has only in-frame clones and leaves some out. The listing records some 140,000 clones. On this clone: Its antigen is not identified.

J gave up 5 bases and V 3 bases, and 7 bases lay outside the gene matches. The CDR3 runs 15 residues. CDR1 and CDR2 (germline): LNHDA, SQIVND (reference sequence). The sample was PBMCs. The chain joins TRBV19 to TRBJ2-5, with 9 bases lining up with TRBD2. This TCR derives from a woman aged 40 to 55 in good health and CMV-seronegative. The DNA for the CDR3 is TGTGCCAGTAGTATCGAGCGGGGGGCCGGCGAGACCCAGTACTTC. Its translation: CASSIERGAGETQYF.